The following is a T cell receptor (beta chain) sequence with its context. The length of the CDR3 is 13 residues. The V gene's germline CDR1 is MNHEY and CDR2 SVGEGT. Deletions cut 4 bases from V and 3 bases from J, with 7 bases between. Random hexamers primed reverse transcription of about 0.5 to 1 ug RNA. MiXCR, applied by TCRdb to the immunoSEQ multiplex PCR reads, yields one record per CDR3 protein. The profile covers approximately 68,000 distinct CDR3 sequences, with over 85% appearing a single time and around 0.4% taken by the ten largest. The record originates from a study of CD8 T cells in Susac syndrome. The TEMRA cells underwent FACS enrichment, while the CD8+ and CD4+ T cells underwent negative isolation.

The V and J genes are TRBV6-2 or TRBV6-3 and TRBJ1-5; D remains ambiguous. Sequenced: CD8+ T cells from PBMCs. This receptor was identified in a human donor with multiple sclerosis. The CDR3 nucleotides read TGTGCCAGCAGTTTCAGCGCCAATCAGCCCCAGCATTTT. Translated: CASSFSANQPQHF.